The rows below give T cell receptor beta chains drawn from one sample of a study of cytomegalovirus exposure and HLA in healthy donors. Method: immunoSEQ multiplex PCR; TCRdb's copy keeps in-frame clones and lacks some. The data show about 99,000 clones, roughly 9.1% seen once. Sequenced: PBMCs. The receptors were gathered from a man aged 40-49 years in good health and CMV-seropositive. The CDR3 runs from the conserved cysteine through the conserved F or W. Each record gives: CDR3 DNA, CDR3 protein, clone size, V gene, J gene, D gene. The D gene is left open where the match is weak. A clone size is listed for some rows: how often the clone was seen (once, few, many), or a class if it is expanded.

TGTGCCAGCAGTCCGGGACAGGGCACCGGGGAGCTGTTTTTT	CASSPGQGTGELFF	-	TRBV4-2	TRBJ2-2	TRBD1
TGCGCCAGCAGCCAAGAGAGGGCCTCCTACAATGAGCAGTTCTTC	CASSQERASYNEQFF	-	TRBV4-1	TRBJ2-1	-
TGTGCCAGCAGTATCAGGGCTACAAGGCCCATGAACACTGAAGCTTTCTTT	CASSIRATRPMNTEAFF	few	TRBV28	TRBJ1-1	-
TGTGCCAGCAGTACCGGCGGTCAAGAGACCCAGTACTTC	CASSTGGQETQYF	-	TRBV7-3	TRBJ2-5	-
TGTGCCAGCAGCGTAGTGGGACAGGGAACAGATACGCAGTATTTT	CASSVVGQGTDTQYF	few	TRBV9	TRBJ2-3	TRBD1
TGTGCCAGCAGGCAAGCATCTGAGCAGTTCTTC	CASRQASEQFF	few	TRBV6-5	TRBJ2-1	-
TGTGCCAGTAGTATGCTAGGGGGAGGGAATCAGCCCCAGCATTTT	CASSMLGGGNQPQHF	-	TRBV19	TRBJ1-5	-
TGTGCCAGCAGTGAGGCCAGTTCAGGCACCGGGGAGCTGTTTTTT	CASSEASSGTGELFF	few	TRBV6-4	TRBJ2-2	-
TGTGCCAGCAGTCCGACTCTTAATTCACCCCTCCACTTT	CASSPTLNSPLHF	-	TRBV6-5	TRBJ1-6	-
TGCGCCAGCAGCCAAGCACAGGGTAAAGGTGAGGAGAACCAGTACTTC	CASSQAQGKGEENQYF	-	TRBV4-1	TRBJ2-5	-
TGTGCCAGCAGTGAATGGCCTGCCGCCACCCGCGGTCAAGAGACCCAGTACTTC	CASSEWPAATRGQETQYF	-	TRBV6-4	TRBJ2-5	-
TGTGCCAGCAGCCAAATACCCGGGACTAGCGGGAGATCCTACGAGCAGTACTTC	CASSQIPGTSGRSYEQYF	-	TRBV4-2	TRBJ2-7	TRBD2
TGTGCCAGCAGTTACTCGATGGCGCGGGATCAGGGTGGCTACACCTTC	CASSYSMARDQGGYTF	-	TRBV6-6	TRBJ1-2	-
TGTGCCACCAGCAGAGATCTTCTGGGGGGCGAGCAGTACTTC	CATSRDLLGGEQYF	few	TRBV15	TRBJ2-7	-
TGCGCCAGCAGACCTGACAGGGGGCGATACAATGAGCAGTTCTTC	CASRPDRGRYNEQFF	-	TRBV4-3	TRBJ2-1	TRBD1
TGTGCCAGCAGTGAACCGGGACAGGGGGTCCTCGGAAGCTACACCTTC	CASSEPGQGVLGSYTF	-	TRBV25-1	TRBJ1-2	TRBD1
TGTGCCAGCAGCAAAAAGGGAGTCCCTTCCGAGACCCAGTACTTC	CASSKKGVPSETQYF	few	TRBV21-1	TRBJ2-5	-
TGTGCCAGCAGCCCGAACTCGGGAGTCCAAGAGACCCAGTACTTC	CASSPNSGVQETQYF	-	TRBV7-6	TRBJ2-5	-
TGTGCCAGCAGCGGGAGGACAGGGGATGAGCAGTTCTTC	CASSGRTGDEQFF	many	TRBV7-6	TRBJ2-1	TRBD1
TGTGCCAGCAGCTTTGACAGGGGTAGCTACGAGCAGTACTTC	CASSFDRGSYEQYF	-	TRBV11-2	TRBJ2-7	TRBD1
TGCGCCAGCAGCTGGAACCAGGGGTACGAGCAGTACTTC	CASSWNQGYEQYF	few	TRBV5-1	TRBJ2-7	-
TGTGCCAGCAGCCTTGTGACTAGCGGCACAGATACGCAGTATTTT	CASSLVTSGTDTQYF	-	TRBV9	TRBJ2-3	TRBD2
TGTGCCAGCAGCTACAGGTCCACTAATGAAAAACTGTTTTTT	CASSYRSTNEKLFF	-	TRBV7-8	TRBJ1-4	-
TGTGCCAGCAGCTTGGGCCGACAGGGGGGAATGAATACTAGGAACACCATATATTTT	CASSLGRQGGMNTRNTIYF	-	TRBV5-4	TRBJ1-3	TRBD1
TGCGCCAGCAGCCGGGGACAGGCAAGCCCAGATACGCAGTATTTT	CASSRGQASPDTQYF	-	TRBV5-1	TRBJ2-3	TRBD1
TGTGCCAGCAGCATAGGGGGCAATGAAAAACTGTTTTTT	CASSIGGNEKLFF	-	TRBV6-1	TRBJ1-4	TRBD1
TGTGCCAGCAGCGTCGGGAGAAAACTGTTTTTT	CASSVGRKLFF	-	TRBV28	TRBJ1-4	-
TGTGCCAGCAGTGCCAACCTACCGTCTAATGAGCAGTTCTTC	CASSANLPSNEQFF	-	TRBV25-1	TRBJ2-1	-
TGTGCCAGCAACTACAGGGACACCGGGGAGCTGTTTTTT	CASNYRDTGELFF	-	TRBV6-1	TRBJ2-2	-
TGTGCCAGCAATGGCAGGCTAGCGGGAGGGGGCGAGCAGTACTTC	CASNGRLAGGGEQYF	-	TRBV6-6	TRBJ2-7	TRBD2
TGTGCCTGGCTAGAGACTAGCGGGAGGGTCCCCCTCTACGAGCAGTACTTC	CAWLETSGRVPLYEQYF	few	TRBV30	TRBJ2-7	TRBD2
TGTGCCAGCAGGGCAAGCTCCTACAATGAGCAGTTCTTC	CASRASSYNEQFF	-	TRBV2	TRBJ2-1	-
TGTGCCAGCAGTTTCCCGGGGTGGTACGAGCAGTACTTC	CASSFPGWYEQYF	-	TRBV6-5	TRBJ2-7	-
TGTGCCAGTCTTAGCGGGAGCCTCGAGCAGTACTTC	CASLSGSLEQYF	-	TRBV28	TRBJ2-7	TRBD2
TGTGCCAGCAGCTCGTTCCGGGACAGATCTACCTTC	CASSSFRDRSTF	-	TRBV13	TRBJ1-2	TRBD1
TGTGCCAGCAGTGATTTAGGGAGTGAAAAACTGTTTTTT	CASSDLGSEKLFF	few	TRBV6-1	TRBJ1-4	-
TGTGCCAGCAGCACCGCTCGCACAGGCAATCAGCCCCAGCATTTT	CASSTARTGNQPQHF	-	TRBV28	TRBJ1-5	-
TGTGCCAGCTCACTCGGTGGGGACAGGGGAAACAATGAGCAGTTCTTC	CASSLGGDRGNNEQFF	-	TRBV18	TRBJ2-1	TRBD1
TGTGCCAGCAGCCGCCAGTTAGATACGCAGTATTTT	CASSRQLDTQYF	-	TRBV7-8	TRBJ2-3	-
TGTGCCAGCACAACCGGGACTAGCGGGAGGGGTGAGCAGTACTTC	CASTTGTSGRGEQYF	once	TRBV27	TRBJ2-7	TRBD2
TGTGCCAGCAGCAGAGAGACTTCTTACTACGAGCAGTACTTC	CASSRETSYYEQYF	many	TRBV6-1	TRBJ2-7	-
TGTGCCAGCAGCCAAGAGGGCAGCGGGAGGCTTCCTCGCACAGATACGCAGTATTTT	CASSQEGSGRLPRTDTQYF	many	TRBV4-2	TRBJ2-3	TRBD2
TGTGCCAGCAAACAACAGGGGTCCCCCCCCTCTGGGGCCAACGTCCTGACTTTC	CASKQQGSPPSGANVLTF	-	TRBV2	TRBJ2-6	TRBD1
TGTGCCAGCATCGACAGCGAAAACACAGATACGCAGTATTTT	CASIDSENTDTQYF	-	TRBV7-8	TRBJ2-3	-
TGTGCCAGCAGTTCACTAGCCAGCTCCTACAATGAGCAGTTCTTC	CASSSLASSYNEQFF	-	TRBV6-1	TRBJ2-1	-
TGTGCCACCTCGACTAGGGCCGGGGAGCTGTTTTTT	CATSTRAGELFF	few	TRBV15	TRBJ2-2	-
TGTGCCAGCAGCTCCAGGGAAGGTGGCTACACCTTC	CASSSREGGYTF	few	TRBV11-2	TRBJ1-2	-
TGTGCCAGCAGCGTAGCCGAGGTCGCGAAGGGCTACACCTTC	CASSVAEVAKGYTF	-	TRBV9	TRBJ1-2	-
TGTGCCAGCAGTCGCACTTCGTACCCCCTTTACGAGCAGTACTTC	CASSRTSYPLYEQYF	-	TRBV6-1	TRBJ2-7	-
TGTGCCAGCAGTGAAAGCGGTCACTATGGCTACACCTTC	CASSESGHYGYTF	-	TRBV25-1	TRBJ1-2	-
TGCGCCAGCAGCCAAGAAGAAGAGAGTAGCAATCAGCCCCAGCATTTT	CASSQEEESSNQPQHF	few	TRBV4-3	TRBJ1-5	-
TGTGCCATCAGTGCCGGACAGGATAACACCGGGGAGCTGTTTTTT	CAISAGQDNTGELFF	-	TRBV10-3	TRBJ2-2	TRBD1
TGTGCCAGCAGCCGGGGAAATTCCAATCAGCCCCAGCATTTT	CASSRGNSNQPQHF	-	TRBV25-1	TRBJ1-5	-
TGTGCCAGCAGCCAAGATCGGGAAATCAGCTACGAGCAGTACTTC	CASSQDREISYEQYF	few	TRBV4-2	TRBJ2-7	-
TGTGCCAGCAGCTTAATAGGGACAGTGAACACTGAAGCTTTCTTT	CASSLIGTVNTEAFF	few	TRBV7-9	TRBJ1-1	TRBD1